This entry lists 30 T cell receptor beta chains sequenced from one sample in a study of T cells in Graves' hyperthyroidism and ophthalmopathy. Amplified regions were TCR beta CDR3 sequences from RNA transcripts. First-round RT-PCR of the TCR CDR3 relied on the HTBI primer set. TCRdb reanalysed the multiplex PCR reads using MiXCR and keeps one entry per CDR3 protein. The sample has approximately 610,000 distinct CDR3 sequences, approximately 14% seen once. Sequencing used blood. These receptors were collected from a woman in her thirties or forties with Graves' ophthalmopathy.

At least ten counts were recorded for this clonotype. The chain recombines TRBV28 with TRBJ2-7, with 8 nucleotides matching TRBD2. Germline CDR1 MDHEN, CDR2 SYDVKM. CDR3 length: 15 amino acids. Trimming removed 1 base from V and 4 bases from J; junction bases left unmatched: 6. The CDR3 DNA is TGTGCCAGCAGTTTATACCAGCGGGAGACTTACGAGCAGTACTTC. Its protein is CASSLYQRETYEQYF.

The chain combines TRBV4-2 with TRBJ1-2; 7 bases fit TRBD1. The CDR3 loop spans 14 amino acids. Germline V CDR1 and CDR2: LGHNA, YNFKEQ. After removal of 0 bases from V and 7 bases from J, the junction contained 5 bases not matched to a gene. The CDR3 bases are TGTGCCAGCAGCCAAGAGCGGGACAGCGTTGGCTACACCTTC. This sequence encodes CASSQERDSVGYTF.

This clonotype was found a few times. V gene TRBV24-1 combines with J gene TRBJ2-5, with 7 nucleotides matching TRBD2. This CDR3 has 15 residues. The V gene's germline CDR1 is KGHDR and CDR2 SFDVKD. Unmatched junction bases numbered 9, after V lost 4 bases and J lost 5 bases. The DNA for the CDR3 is TGTGCCACCAGTGACACAGGACGGGGAGGGGAGACCCAGTACTTC. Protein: CATSDTGRGGETQYF.

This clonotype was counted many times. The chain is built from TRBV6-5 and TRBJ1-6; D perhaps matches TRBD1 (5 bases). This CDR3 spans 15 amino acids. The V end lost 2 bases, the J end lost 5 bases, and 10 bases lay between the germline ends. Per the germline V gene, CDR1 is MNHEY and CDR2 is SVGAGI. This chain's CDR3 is CASSYVWGNNSPLHF. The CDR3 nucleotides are TGTGCCAGCAGTTACGTCTGGGGCAATAATTCACCCCTCCACTTT.

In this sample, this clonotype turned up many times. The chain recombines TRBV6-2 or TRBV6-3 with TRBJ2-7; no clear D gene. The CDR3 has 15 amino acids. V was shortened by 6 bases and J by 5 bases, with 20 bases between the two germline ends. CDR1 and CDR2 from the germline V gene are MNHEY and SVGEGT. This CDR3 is CASSQKTILVHEQYF. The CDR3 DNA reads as TGTGCCAGCAGCCAGAAAACGATCTTGGTCCACGAGCAGTACTTC.

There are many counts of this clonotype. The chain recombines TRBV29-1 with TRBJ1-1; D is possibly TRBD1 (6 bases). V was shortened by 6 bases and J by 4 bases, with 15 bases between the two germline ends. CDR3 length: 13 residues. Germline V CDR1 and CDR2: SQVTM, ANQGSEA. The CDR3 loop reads CSVEYRESTEAFF. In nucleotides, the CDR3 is TGCAGCGTGGAATACAGGGAATCCACTGAAGCTTTCTTT.

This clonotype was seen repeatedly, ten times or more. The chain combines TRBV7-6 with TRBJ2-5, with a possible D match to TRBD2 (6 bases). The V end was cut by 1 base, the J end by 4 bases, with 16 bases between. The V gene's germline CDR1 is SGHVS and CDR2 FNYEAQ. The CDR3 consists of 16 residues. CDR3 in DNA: TGTGCCAGCAGCTTAGTGACAGCGGGTTTACTAGAGACCCAGTACTTC. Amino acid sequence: CASSLVTAGLLETQYF.

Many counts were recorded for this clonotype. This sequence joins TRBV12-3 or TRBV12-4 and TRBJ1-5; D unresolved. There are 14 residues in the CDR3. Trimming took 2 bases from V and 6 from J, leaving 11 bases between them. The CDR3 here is CASSLFRGGQPQHF. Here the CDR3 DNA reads TGTGCCAGCAGTTTATTTCGGGGAGGTCAGCCCCAGCATTTT.

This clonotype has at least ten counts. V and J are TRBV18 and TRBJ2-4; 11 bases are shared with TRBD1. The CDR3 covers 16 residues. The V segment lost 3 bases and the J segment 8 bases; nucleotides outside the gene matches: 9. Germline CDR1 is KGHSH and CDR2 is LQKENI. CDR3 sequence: CASSPRGTGGVDIQYF. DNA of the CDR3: TGTGCCAGCTCACCCCGTGGGACAGGGGGTGTTGACATTCAGTACTTC.

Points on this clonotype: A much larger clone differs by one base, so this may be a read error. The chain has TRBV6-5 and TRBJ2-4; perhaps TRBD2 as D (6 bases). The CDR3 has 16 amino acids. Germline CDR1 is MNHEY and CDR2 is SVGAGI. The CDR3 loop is CVSSYSDYSGRPFKYF. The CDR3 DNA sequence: TGTGTCAGCAGTTACTCGGACTACTCGGGTAGGCCCTTCAAGTACTTC.

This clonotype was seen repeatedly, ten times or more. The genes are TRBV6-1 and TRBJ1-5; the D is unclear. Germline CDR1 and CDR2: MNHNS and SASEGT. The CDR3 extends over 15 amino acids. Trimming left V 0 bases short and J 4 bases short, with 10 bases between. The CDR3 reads CASSEAAGTNQPQHF. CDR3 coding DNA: TGTGCCAGCAGTGAAGCGGCAGGAACGAATCAGCCCCAGCATTTT.

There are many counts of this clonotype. For the CDR3, the DNA is TGTGCCAGCGGACAGGGGGCTTATACTGAAGCTTTCTTT. It translates to CASGQGAYTEAFF. This chain joins TRBV19 and TRBJ1-1; 11 bases are shared with TRBD1. The CDR3 length is 13 residues. Germline CDR1 and CDR2: LNHDA and SQIVND (reference sequence). J was trimmed by 5 bases and V by 9 bases; bases with no gene match: 5.

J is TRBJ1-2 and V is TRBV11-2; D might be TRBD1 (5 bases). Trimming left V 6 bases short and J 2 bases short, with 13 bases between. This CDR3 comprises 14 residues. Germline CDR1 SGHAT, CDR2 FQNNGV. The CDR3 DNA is TGTGCCAGCAGAGAGAGAGGGACGAACTATGGCTACACCTTC. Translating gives CASRERGTNYGYTF.

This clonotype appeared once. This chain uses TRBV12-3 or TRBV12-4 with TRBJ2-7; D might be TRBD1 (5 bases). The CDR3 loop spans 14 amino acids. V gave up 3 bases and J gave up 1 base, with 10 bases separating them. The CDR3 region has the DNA TGTGCCAGCAGTTTTCCGGCAGGGTCCTACGAGCAGTACTTC. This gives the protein CASSFPAGSYEQYF.

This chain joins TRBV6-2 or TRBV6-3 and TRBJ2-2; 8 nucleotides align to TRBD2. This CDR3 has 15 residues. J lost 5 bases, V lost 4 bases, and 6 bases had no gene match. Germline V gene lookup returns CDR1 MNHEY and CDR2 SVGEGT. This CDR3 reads CASSFAGTSTGELFF. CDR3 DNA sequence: TGTGCCAGCAGTTTCGCCGGGACTAGTACCGGGGAGCTGTTTTTT.

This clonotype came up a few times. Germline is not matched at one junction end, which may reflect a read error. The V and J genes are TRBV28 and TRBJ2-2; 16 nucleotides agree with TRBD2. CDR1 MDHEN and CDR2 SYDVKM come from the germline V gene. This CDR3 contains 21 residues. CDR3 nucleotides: TGTGCCTGCAGTTTATTGTCCGGGACTAGCGGGAGGGCCTTATTCACCGGGGAGCTGTTTTTT. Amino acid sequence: CACSLLSGTSGRALFTGELFF.

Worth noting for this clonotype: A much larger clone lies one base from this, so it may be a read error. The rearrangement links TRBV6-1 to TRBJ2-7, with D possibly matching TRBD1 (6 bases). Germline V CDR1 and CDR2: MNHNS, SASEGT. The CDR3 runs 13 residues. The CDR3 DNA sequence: TGTGCCAGCGGAACAGGGATCACCTACGAGCAGCACTTC. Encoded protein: CASGTGITYEQHF.

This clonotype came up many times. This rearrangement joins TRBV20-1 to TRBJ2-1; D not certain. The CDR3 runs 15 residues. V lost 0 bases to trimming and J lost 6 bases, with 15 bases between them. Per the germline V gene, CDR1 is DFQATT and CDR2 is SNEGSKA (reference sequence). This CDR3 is CSARDLATNPNEQFF. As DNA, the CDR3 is TGCAGTGCTAGAGACTTAGCAACTAACCCCAATGAGCAGTTCTTC.

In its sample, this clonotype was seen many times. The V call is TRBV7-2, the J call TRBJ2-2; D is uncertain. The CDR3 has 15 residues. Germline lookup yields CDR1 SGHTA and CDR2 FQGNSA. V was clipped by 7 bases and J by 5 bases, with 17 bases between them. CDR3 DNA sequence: TGTGCCAGCAAACAGCAGGCGTTAGTAACCGGGGAGCTGTTTTTT. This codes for CASKQQALVTGELFF.

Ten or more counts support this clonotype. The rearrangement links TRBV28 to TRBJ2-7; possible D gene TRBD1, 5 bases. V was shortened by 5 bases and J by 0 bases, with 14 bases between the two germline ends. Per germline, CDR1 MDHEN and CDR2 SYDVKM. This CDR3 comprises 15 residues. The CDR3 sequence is CASSTPWQGSYEQYF. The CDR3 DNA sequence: TGTGCCAGCAGTACCCCCTGGCAGGGCTCCTACGAGCAGTACTTC. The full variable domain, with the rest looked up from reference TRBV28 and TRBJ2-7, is DVKVTQSSRYLVKRTGEKVFLECVQDMDHENMFWYRQDPGLGLRLIYFSYDVKMKEKGDIPEGYSVSREKKERFSLILESASTNQTSMYLCASSTPWQGSYEQYFGPGTRLTVT.

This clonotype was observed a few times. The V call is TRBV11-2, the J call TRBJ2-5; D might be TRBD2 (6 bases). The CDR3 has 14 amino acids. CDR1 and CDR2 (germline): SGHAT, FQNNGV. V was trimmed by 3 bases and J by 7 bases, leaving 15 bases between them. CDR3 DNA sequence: TGTGCCAGCAGCTTCGAAGCAGGGCGGGGGACCCAGTACTTC. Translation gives CASSFEAGRGTQYF.

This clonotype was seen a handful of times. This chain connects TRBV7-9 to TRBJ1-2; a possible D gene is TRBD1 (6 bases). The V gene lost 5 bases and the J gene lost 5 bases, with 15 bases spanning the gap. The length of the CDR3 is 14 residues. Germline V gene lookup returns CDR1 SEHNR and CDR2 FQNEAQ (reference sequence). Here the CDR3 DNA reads TGTGCCAGCAGCCCCTGGGCGGACAGTTATGGCTACACCTTC. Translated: CASSPWADSYGYTF.

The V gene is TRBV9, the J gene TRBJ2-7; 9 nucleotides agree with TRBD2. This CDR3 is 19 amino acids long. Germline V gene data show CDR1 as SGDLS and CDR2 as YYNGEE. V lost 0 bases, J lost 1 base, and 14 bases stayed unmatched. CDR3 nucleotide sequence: TGTGCCAGCAGCGTAGCTGGGCAGCGGGAGGCCCCTCTATCCTACGAGCAGTACTTC. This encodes CASSVAGQREAPLSYEQYF.

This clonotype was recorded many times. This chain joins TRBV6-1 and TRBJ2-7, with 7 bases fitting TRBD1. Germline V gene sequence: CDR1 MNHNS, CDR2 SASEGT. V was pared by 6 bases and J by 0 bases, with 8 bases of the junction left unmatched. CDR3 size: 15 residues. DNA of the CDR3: TGTGCCAGCAGGGACCAGGGGGAGACCTCCTACGAGCAGTACTTC. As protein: CASRDQGETSYEQYF.

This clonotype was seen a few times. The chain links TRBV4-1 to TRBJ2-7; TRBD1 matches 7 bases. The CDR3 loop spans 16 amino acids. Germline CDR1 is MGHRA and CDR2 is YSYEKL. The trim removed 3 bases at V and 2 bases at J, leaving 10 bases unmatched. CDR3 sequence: CASSHGFRDRAYEQYF. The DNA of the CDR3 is TGCGCCAGCAGCCATGGATTCCGGGACAGAGCCTACGAGCAGTACTTC.

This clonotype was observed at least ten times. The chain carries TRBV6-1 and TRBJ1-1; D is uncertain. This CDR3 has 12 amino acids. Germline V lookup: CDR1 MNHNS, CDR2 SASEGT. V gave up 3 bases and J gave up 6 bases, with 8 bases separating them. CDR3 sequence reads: CASSDEYPEAFF. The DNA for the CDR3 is TGTGCCAGCAGTGACGAGTACCCTGAAGCTTTCTTT.

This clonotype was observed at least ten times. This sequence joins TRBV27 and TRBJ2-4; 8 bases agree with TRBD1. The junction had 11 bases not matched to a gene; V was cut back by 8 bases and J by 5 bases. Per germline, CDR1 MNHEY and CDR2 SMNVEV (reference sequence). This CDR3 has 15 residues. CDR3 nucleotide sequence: TGTGCCAGCGGCGTGGCAGGGGGCATACAAAACATTCAGTACTTC. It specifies CASGVAGGIQNIQYF.

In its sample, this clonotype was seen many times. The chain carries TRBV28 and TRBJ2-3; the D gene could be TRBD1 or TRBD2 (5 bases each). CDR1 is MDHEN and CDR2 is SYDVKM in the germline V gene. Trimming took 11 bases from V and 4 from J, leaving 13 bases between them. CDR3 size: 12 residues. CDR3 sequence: CAGGTKADTQYF. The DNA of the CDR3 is TGTGCCGGGGGTACGAAGGCAGATACGCAGTATTTT.

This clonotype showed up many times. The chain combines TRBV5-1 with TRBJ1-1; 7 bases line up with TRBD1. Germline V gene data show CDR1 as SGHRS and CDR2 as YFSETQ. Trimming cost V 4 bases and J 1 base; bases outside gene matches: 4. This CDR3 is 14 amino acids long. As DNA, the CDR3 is TGCGCCAGCAGCGGACAGGTAACGAACACTGAAGCTTTCTTT. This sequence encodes CASSGQVTNTEAFF.

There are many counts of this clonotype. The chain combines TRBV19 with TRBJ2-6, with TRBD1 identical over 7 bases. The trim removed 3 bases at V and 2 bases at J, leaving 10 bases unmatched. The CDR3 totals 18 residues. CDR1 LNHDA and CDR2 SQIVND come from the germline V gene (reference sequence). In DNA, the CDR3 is TGTGCCAGTAGTATGGAGAGGGGGCTTCAAGCTGGGGCCAACGTCCTGACTTTC. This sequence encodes CASSMERGLQAGANVLTF.